Below are 10 T cell receptor beta chains sequenced from a single sample in a study of T-cell memory formation after mild COVID-19. From the 5' RACE reads, TCRdb called clonotypes with MiXCR, one entry per CDR3 protein. In the table there are around 300,000 distinct CDR3 sequences, roughly 13% of which are singletons. Input material: PBMCs or a T cell subset sorted from them (not recorded which). The receptors stem from a man between 18 and 29 years old who had mild COVID-19 (a few samples of this study predate the infection). Cell type and time point are not known.

This clonotype turned up a few times. The chain is built from TRBV7-9 and TRBJ2-7, with D perhaps TRBD1 or TRBD2 (7 bases each). Germline V gene lookup returns CDR1 SEHNR and CDR2 FQNEAQ (reference sequence). The CDR3 totals 14 residues. V was pared by 4 bases and J by 3 bases, with 13 bases between. The CDR3 DNA is TGTGCCAGCAGCTGGGGGGGGACAGTCTACGAGCAGTACGTC. Amino acids: CASSWGGTVYEQYV.

This rearrangement joins TRBV12-3 or TRBV12-4 to TRBJ2-3; D is uncertain. The CDR3 has 13 residues. Between the trimmed V and J ends, which lost 3 bases and 5 bases, there was a span of 9 bases. The CDR3 spells CASSFSQGDTQYF. The CDR3, as DNA: TGTGCCAGCAGTTTTAGTCAAGGAGATACGCAGTATTTT.

The chain combines TRBV7-9 with TRBJ2-1; 13 positions agree with TRBD2. The CDR3 is 16 amino acids. V lost 4 bases, J lost 7 bases, and 7 bases stayed unmatched. Per the germline V gene, CDR1 is SEHNR and CDR2 is FQNEAQ (reference sequence). CDR3 DNA sequence: TGTGCCAGCAGCTACCGCCGGACTAGCGGGGGAAATGAGCAGTTCTTC. Translating gives CASSYRRTSGGNEQFF.

V gene TRBV7-2 combines with J gene TRBJ2-5, with unresolved D. Trimming took 1 base from V and 1 from J, leaving 7 bases between them. Germline CDR1 reads SGHTA; CDR2 reads FQGNSA. The CDR3 loop spans 14 amino acids. CDR3 DNA: TGTGCCAGCAGCTTAGGACGGTTCCAAGAGACCCAGTACTTC. Translated: CASSLGRFQETQYF.

This clonotype has a handful of counts. The J gene is TRBJ1-4, the V gene TRBV7-2; D is possibly TRBD1 (5 bases). Trimming removed 8 bases from V and 10 bases from J, with 17 bases in between. The CDR3 consists of 13 residues. Germline V CDR1 and CDR2: SGHTA, FQGNSA. In DNA form, the CDR3 reads TGTGCCAGCGGGGCCGTCGTCGGGGTAAAACTGTTTTTT. Protein: CASGAVVGVKLFF.

This clonotype was recorded many times. The CDR3 DNA is TGTGCCAGCAGTTACTCGGAGGGTGCGGAAAAACTGTTTTTT. Protein sequence: CASSYSEGAEKLFF. The V gene is TRBV6-6, the J gene TRBJ1-4; the D is unclear. Between the trimmed V and J ends, which lost 0 bases and 8 bases, there was a span of 10 bases. CDR1 is MNHNY and CDR2 is SVGAGI in the germline V gene (reference sequence). The CDR3 is 14 amino acids.

V usage is TRBV10-3 and J usage is TRBJ2-7, with TRBD1 matching over 9 bases. The length of the CDR3 is 15 residues. Looked up from germline, CDR1 is ENHRY and CDR2 is SYGVKD. With V trimmed by 6 bases and J by 1 base, 7 bases remained unmatched. For the CDR3, the DNA is TGTGCCATCAGGCGTAACAGGGGGCCTTCCTACGAGCAGTACTTC. This gives the protein CAIRRNRGPSYEQYF.

The chain employs TRBV9 and TRBJ2-2; 8 nucleotides line up with TRBD1. This CDR3 is 16 amino acids long. V dropped 2 bases and J dropped 0; count of bases not matched to a gene: 3. Germline loops: CDR1 SGDLS, CDR2 YYNGEE. The CDR3 protein is CASSVGQGANTGELFF. The CDR3 DNA sequence: TGTGCCAGCAGCGTCGGACAGGGAGCGAACACCGGGGAGCTGTTTTTT. Drawing the rest from reference TRBV9 and TRBJ2-2, the complete variable domain is DSGVTQTPKHLITATGQRVTLRCSPRSGDLSVYWYQQSLDQGLQFLIQYYNGEERAKGNILERFSAQQFPDLHSELNLSSLELGDSALYFCASSVGQGANTGELFFGEGSRLTVL.

In this sample, this clonotype turned up a few times. This sequence joins TRBV2 and TRBJ2-1; D gene ambiguous. This CDR3 has 15 amino acids. Germline CDR1 reads SNHLY; CDR2 reads FYNNEI. The V end lost 7 bases, the J end lost 2 bases, and 15 bases lay between the germline ends. The CDR3 coding sequence is TGTGCCAGCAAGAGGTCCACGGGTCCCTACAATGAGCAGTTCTTC. Protein sequence: CASKRSTGPYNEQFF.

This sequence joins TRBV4-3 and TRBJ2-3; the D is unclear. V was pared by 8 bases and J by 0 bases, with 15 bases between. Looked up from germline, CDR1 is LGHNA and CDR2 is YSLEER. CDR3 length: 15 residues. This CDR3 is CASRARFSSTDTQYF. As DNA, the CDR3 is TGCGCCAGCCGGGCCCGCTTTTCTAGCACAGATACGCAGTATTTT.